Below, one T cell receptor beta chain is given with its context. Its target is not known. An end of the junction does not agree with germline; a read error may underlie this. One entry per CDR3 protein results from TCRdb running MiXCR on the 5' RACE reads. The profile shows roughly 43,000 distinct CDR3 sequences, 20% to 25% of them singletons. This record belongs to a study of early T cells in non-severe SARS-CoV-2 infection. Study-wide context: The input, bulk RNA from unsorted whole blood, was sequenced, and chains were unpaired.

Whole-study results and caveats: There was a bias toward anti-spike CD8 responses in VDJdb matching, which missed private and CD4 specificities.

The length of the CDR3 is 17 residues. Germline CDR1 is MNHNS and CDR2 is SASEGT. Sequencing used whole blood, obtained at baseline. The clonotype originates from an adult who was a healthcare worker with PCR-confirmed SARS-CoV-2 infection or an uninfected control (not recorded which). The chain employs TRBV6-1 and TRBJ1-1; TRBD1 matches 9 bases. This chain's CDR3 is CASSRGQGLLKGTEAFF. CDR3 nucleotide sequence: TGTGCCAGCAGTCGCGGACAGGGGCTACTGAAGGGGACTGAAGCTTTCTTC.